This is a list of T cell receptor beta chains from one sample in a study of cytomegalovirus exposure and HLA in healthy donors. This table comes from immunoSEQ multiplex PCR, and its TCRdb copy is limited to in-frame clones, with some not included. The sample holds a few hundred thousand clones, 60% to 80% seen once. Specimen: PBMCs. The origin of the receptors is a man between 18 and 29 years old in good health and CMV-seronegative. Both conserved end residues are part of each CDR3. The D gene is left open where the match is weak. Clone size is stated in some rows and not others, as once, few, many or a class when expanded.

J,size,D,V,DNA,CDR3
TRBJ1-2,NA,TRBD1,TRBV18,TGTGCCAGCTCAGCTGGACAGGACTATGGCTACACCTTC,CASSAGQDYGYTF
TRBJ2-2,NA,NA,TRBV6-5,TGTGCCAGCAGGGAATTACAGGGTCGAACCGGGGAGCTGTTTTTT,CASRELQGRTGELFF
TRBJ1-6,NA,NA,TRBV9,TGTGCCAGCAGCGTAGATCCTGACAGTTATTCACCCCTCCACTTT,CASSVDPDSYSPLHF
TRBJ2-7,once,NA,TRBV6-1,TGTGCCAGCAGTGAAGCCTCAGCGGAGTCCTACGAGCAGTACTTC,CASSEASAESYEQYF
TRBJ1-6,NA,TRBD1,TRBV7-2,TGTGCCAGCAGCTTACGGCAGGGGACAGGCGGATCACCCCTCCACTTT,CASSLRQGTGGSPLHF
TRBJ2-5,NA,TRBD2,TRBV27,TGTGCCAGCAGTACGCTAGCGGGAGAGTCCCCAGAGACCCAGTACTTC,CASSTLAGESPETQYF
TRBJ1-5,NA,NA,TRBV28,TGTGCCAGCAGTTCCCCTACAGGGATCGATCAGCCCCAGCATTTT,CASSSPTGIDQPQHF
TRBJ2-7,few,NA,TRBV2,TGTGCCAGCAGTGGTATAGGAGCATCCCCTCGCGAGCAGTACTTC,CASSGIGASPREQYF
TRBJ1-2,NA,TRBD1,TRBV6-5,TGTGCCAGCAGTGAGGTACAGGGGAACTATGGCTACACCTTC,CASSEVQGNYGYTF
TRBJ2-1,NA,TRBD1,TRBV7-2,TGTGCCAGCAGCCCCCAGCAGGGACAGGGATATGAGCAGTTCTTC,CASSPQQGQGYEQFF
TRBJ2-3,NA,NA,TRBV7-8,TGTGCCAGCAGCCATGGGTCCAGGGGTTTGAGCTCAGATACGCAGTATTTT,CASSHGSRGLSSDTQYF
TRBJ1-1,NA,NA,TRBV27,TGTGCCAGCAGCCCTTCCCGGGGGGGGTACCGGGACACTGAAGCTTTCTTT,CASSPSRGGYRDTEAFF
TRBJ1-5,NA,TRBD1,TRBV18,TGTGCCAGCTCACCAACAACGCGACAGGGGGCTCGGTATAGCAATCAGCCCCAGCATTTT,CASSPTTRQGARYSNQPQHF
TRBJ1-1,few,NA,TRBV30,TGTGCCTGGAGTACGAGTGCAACTGAAGCTTTCTTT,CAWSTSATEAFF
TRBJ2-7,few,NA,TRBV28,TGTGCCAGCAGTCCCGACGTCGACAGCCTAATAAAAAAGTACGAGCAGTACTTC,CASSPDVDSLIKKYEQYF
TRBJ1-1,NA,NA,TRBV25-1,TGTGCCAGCAGTGAAGGTGGGGCCACTGAAGCTTTCTTT,CASSEGGATEAFF
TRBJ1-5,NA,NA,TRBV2,TGTGCCAGCAGTGTCGGAGAGTATAGCAATCAGCCCCAGCATTTT,CASSVGEYSNQPQHF
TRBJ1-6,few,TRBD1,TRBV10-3,TGTGCCATCAGTGACCAAAGACAGGGAAGTAATTCACCCCTCCACTTT,CAISDQRQGSNSPLHF
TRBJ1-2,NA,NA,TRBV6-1,TGTGCCAGCAGTGAAGCGCTCTGGACATCCGAAAAGGGCTACACCTTC,CASSEALWTSEKGYTF
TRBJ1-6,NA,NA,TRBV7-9,TGTGCCAGCAGCTTAGACAGCTCCTATAATTCACCCCTCCACTTT,CASSLDSSYNSPLHF
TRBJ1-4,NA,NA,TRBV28,TGTGCCAGCAGTTTAATAGTTAGGACGGGAGAAAAACTGTTTTTT,CASSLIVRTGEKLFF
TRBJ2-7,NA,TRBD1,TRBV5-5,TGTGCCAGCAGCTTGGTGGGACAGCAGGGGTACGAGCAGTACTTC,CASSLVGQQGYEQYF
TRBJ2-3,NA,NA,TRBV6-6,TGTGCCAGCAGTTACTTCTTCACAGATACGCAGTATTTT,CASSYFFTDTQYF
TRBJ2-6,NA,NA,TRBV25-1,TGTGCCAGCAGGGATATGGGGGGAAGCTCTGGGGCCAACGTCCTGACTTTC,CASRDMGGSSGANVLTF
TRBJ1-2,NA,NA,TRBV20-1,TGCAGTGCTACTACCTATGGCTACACCTTC,CSATTYGYTF
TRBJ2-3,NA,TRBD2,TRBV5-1,TGCGCCAGCAGCTTGGATGGGGCTAGCGGGGGGCCTAGCACAGATACGCAGTATTTT,CASSLDGASGGPSTDTQYF
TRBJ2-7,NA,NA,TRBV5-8,TGTGCCAGCAGCTTGGGGGCAGATATCAAGCAGTACTTC,CASSLGADIKQYF
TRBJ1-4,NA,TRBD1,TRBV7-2,TGTGCCAGCAGCTCGGGACAGGGATTGGGTAAACTGTTTTTT,CASSSGQGLGKLFF
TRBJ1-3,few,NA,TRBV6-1,TGTGCCAGCAGTGAAGGAGGGTTCCCAGACTCTGGAAACACCATATATTTT,CASSEGGFPDSGNTIYF
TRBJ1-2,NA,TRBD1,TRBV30,TGTGCCTGGAGTCGGGACAGGGGAAACTATGGCTACACCTTC,CAWSRDRGNYGYTF
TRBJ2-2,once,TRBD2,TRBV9,TGCGCCAGCAGTGACCAGACACGGAGAAACCCTAGCGGACGGAACACCGGGGAGCTGTTTTTT,CASSDQTRRNPSGRNTGELFF
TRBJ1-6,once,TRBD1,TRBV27,TGTGCCAGCAGTCAAGGACAGGCGCGCTCCTATAATTCACCCCTCCACTTT,CASSQGQARSYNSPLHF
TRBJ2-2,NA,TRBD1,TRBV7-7,TGTGCTAGCAGTCTACAGGGGAACCCCGGGGAGCTGTTTTTT,CASSLQGNPGELFF
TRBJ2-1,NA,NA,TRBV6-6,TGTGCCAGCGGCTATAGCGAGAATGAGCAGTTCTTC,CASGYSENEQFF
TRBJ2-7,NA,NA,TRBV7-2,TGTGCCAGCAGCCGGGACTTTCAAGCCAACTACGAGCAGTACTTC,CASSRDFQANYEQYF
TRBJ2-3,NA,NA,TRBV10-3,TGTGCCATCAGTGAAGAGGTCACAGATACGCAGTATTTT,CAISEEVTDTQYF
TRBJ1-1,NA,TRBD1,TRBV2,TGTGCCAGCAGCCCCGACAGGGGTGAAGCTTTCTTT,CASSPDRGEAFF
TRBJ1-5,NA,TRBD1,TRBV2,TGTGCCAGCAGTGGGGACAGCCCTAATCAGCCCCAGCATTTT,CASSGDSPNQPQHF
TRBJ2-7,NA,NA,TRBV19,TGTGCCAGTAGTAACGGGCGGGGCGCGCCGCCAGAGCAGTACTTC,CASSNGRGAPPEQYF
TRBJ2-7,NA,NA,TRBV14,TGTGCCAGCAGCCAAGTAAAGGGACACCACGACTACGAGCAGTACTTC,CASSQVKGHHDYEQYF
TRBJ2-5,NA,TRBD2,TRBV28,TGTGCCAGCTCGAAGCGGGAGGGCCGGGAGACCCAGTACTTC,CASSKREGRETQYF
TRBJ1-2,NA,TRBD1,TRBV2,TGTGCCAGCAGTGGGGACAGTGCTAACTATGGCTACACCTTC,CASSGDSANYGYTF
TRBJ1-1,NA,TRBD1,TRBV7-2,TGTGCCAGCAGCCGACAGGGGGGCACTGAAGCTTTCTTT,CASSRQGGTEAFF
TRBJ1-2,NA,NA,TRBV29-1,TGCAGCGTAGGGGACATTTTACTGAGCTATGGCTACACCTTC,CSVGDILLSYGYTF
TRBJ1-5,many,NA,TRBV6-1,TGTGCCAGCAGTGAATCGGACAGCTCGGATCAGCCCCAGCATTTT,CASSESDSSDQPQHF
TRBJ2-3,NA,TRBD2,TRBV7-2,TGTGCCAGCAGCTTAGGGTCCGGGACTAGCCTTACGCAGTATTTT,CASSLGSGTSLTQYF